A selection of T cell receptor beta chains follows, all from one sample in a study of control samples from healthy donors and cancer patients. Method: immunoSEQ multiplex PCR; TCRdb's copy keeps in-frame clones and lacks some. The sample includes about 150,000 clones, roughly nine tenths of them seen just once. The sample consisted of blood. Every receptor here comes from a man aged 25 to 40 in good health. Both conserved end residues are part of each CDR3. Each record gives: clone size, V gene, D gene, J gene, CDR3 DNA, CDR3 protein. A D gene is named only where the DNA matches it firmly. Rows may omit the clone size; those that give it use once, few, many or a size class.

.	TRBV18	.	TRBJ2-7	TGTGCCAGCTCACCCGTTCAAACCGGGACCGCATCCTACGAGCAGTACTTC	CASSPVQTGTASYEQYF
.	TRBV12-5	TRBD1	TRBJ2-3	TGTGCTAGTGGTTTGGATGCAGGGGGAGATACGCAGTATTTT	CASGLDAGGDTQYF
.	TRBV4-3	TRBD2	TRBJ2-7	TGCGCCAGCAGCCAGGCTTCTAGCGGCTATTACGAGCAGTACTTC	CASSQASSGYYEQYF
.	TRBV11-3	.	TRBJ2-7	TGTGCCAGCAGATGGGCGGGACACACCTACGAGCAGTACTTC	CASRWAGHTYEQYF
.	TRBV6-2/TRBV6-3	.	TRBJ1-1	TGTGCCAGCAGTTACTCTCGGGCAGGGGCGGGCACTGAAGCTTTCTTT	CASSYSRAGAGTEAFF
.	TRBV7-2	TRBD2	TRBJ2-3	TGTGCCAGCAGCCCCTTAAGCGGGAGGCTCACAGATACGCAGTATTTT	CASSPLSGRLTDTQYF
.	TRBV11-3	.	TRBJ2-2	TGTGCTAGCAGCTCCCCCGGACGGGGCTCCACCGGGGAGCTGTTTTTT	CASSSPGRGSTGELFF
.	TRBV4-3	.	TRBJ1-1	TGCGCCAGCAGCTTAGAGGTCAGCGATGAGACTGAAGCTTTCTTT	CASSLEVSDETEAFF
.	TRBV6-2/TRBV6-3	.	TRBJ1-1	TGTGCTAGCAGTTACCGGGACAACACTGAAGCTTTCTTT	CASSYRDNTEAFF
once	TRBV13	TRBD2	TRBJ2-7	TGTGCCAGCAGCCCGGGACTACTCTCCTACGAGCAGTACTTC	CASSPGLLSYEQYF